These T cell receptor beta chains were read from a single sample in a study of cytomegalovirus exposure and HLA in healthy donors. Repertoires were generated with immunoSEQ multiplex PCR, while TCRdb's copy carries only in-frame clones and drops some. The table lists approximately 130,000 clones, around 75% of them singletons. The specimen sequenced was PBMCs. These receptors all come from a woman in her 50s in good health and CMV-seropositive. Both conserved end residues are part of each CDR3. A D gene is named only where the DNA matches it firmly. The size of a clone is reported for some rows only, either as once, few or many, or as a class for expanded clones.

V gene	J gene	clone size	D gene	CDR3 protein	CDR3 DNA
TRBV29-1	TRBJ2-1	.	TRBD2	CSLIGVAGGSSYNEQFF	TGCAGCCTTATAGGAGTAGCGGGAGGGAGCTCCTACAATGAGCAGTTCTTC
TRBV7-9	TRBJ2-7	.	TRBD1	CASSPTRTGAYEQYF	TGTGCCAGCAGCCCCACCCGGACAGGGGCCTACGAGCAGTACTTC
TRBV30	TRBJ1-1	.	.	CAWSTRLAFF	TGTGCCTGGAGTACCAGGCTCGCTTTCTTT
TRBV4-1	TRBJ2-3	.	.	CASSQDGGGKGRTQYF	TGCGCCAGCAGCCAAGATGGCGGCGGGAAGGGTCGAACGCAGTATTTT
TRBV14	TRBJ2-2	.	.	CASSQDESLPNTGELFF	TGTGCCAGCAGCCAAGATGAGAGCCTACCGAACACCGGGGAGCTGTTTTTT
TRBV19	TRBJ2-7	.	.	CASSFTGSFNEQYF	TGTGCCAGTAGTTTCACAGGGTCTTTCAACGAGCAGTACTTC
TRBV10-1	TRBJ1-4	few	.	CASKGRGGEKLFF	TGCGCCAGCAAGGGGAGGGGGGGTGAAAAACTGTTTTTT
TRBV4-2	TRBJ2-2	.	TRBD2	CASSQGVLAANTGELFF	TGTGCCAGCAGCCAGGGGGTACTAGCGGCGAACACCGGGGAGCTGTTTTTT
TRBV6-5	TRBJ2-7	.	.	CASSYTGLSIYEQYF	TGTGCCAGCAGTTACACGGGACTCTCGATCTACGAGCAGTACTTC
TRBV27	TRBJ1-1	.	.	CASSLMRNTEAFF	TGTGCCAGCAGCTTAATGCGGAACACTGAAGCTTTCTTT
TRBV7-2	TRBJ2-3	.	.	CASGGGPDTQYF	TGTGCCAGCGGGGGGGGGCCAGATACGCAGTATTTT
TRBV27	TRBJ2-7	.	TRBD1	CASSFTGTGGYEQYF	TGTGCCAGCAGTTTCACCGGGACAGGGGGCTATGAGCAGTACTTC
TRBV7-8	TRBJ1-5	.	.	CASSLLTSSNQPQHF	TGTGCCAGCAGCTTACTCACCAGTAGCAATCAGCCCCAGCATTTT
TRBV7-3	TRBJ2-5	.	TRBD2	CASSFSGSGMGETQYF	TGTGCCAGCAGCTTTAGCGGGAGTGGGATGGGGGAGACCCAGTACTTC
TRBV7-9	TRBJ1-1	.	.	CASRPTGMDTEAFF	TGTGCCAGCAGACCTACAGGGATGGACACTGAAGCTTTCTTT
TRBV15	TRBJ2-1	.	.	CATSRGLGSSYNEQFF	TGTGCCACCAGCAGAGGACTGGGGAGCTCCTACAATGAGCAGTTCTTC
TRBV10-2	TRBJ2-2	.	TRBD2	CATGETLAGTGELFF	TGCGCCACCGGAGAGACACTAGCGGGAACCGGGGAGCTGTTTTTT
TRBV4-2	TRBJ2-1	.	.	CASNPGGGRVYEQFF	TGTGCCAGCAACCCAGGGGGCGGGAGGGTGTATGAGCAGTTCTTC
TRBV29-1	TRBJ1-2	.	.	CSVAQYEGYGYTF	TGCAGCGTCGCACAATACGAGGGCTATGGCTACACCTTC
TRBV27	TRBJ1-2	.	.	CASRTGTYGYTF	TGTGCCAGCAGAACAGGGACCTATGGCTACACCTTC
TRBV18	TRBJ1-4	.	.	CASSPGSDEKLFF	TGTGCCAGCTCACCAGGCAGCGATGAAAAACTGTTTTTT
TRBV9	TRBJ2-2	.	TRBD1	CASSVGQGASTGELFF	TGTGCCAGCAGCGTCGGGCAGGGGGCAAGCACCGGGGAGCTGTTTTTT
TRBV28	TRBJ1-5	.	TRBD1	CASRARRDRGPQNNQPQHF	TGTGCCAGCAGAGCTCGGCGGGACAGGGGGCCCCAAAACAATCAGCCCCAGCATTTT
TRBV2	TRBJ2-3	.	.	CASRAGTLLDTQYF	TGTGCCAGCAGAGCCGGGACTCTCTTAGATACGCAGTATTTT
TRBV9	TRBJ2-7	.	TRBD2	CASSVVYYEREGQNEQYF	TGTGCCAGCAGCGTAGTATACTATGAGCGGGAGGGCCAAAACGAGCAGTACTTC
TRBV9	TRBJ2-3	.	TRBD1	CASSRTQTGGATRGHTQYF	TGTGCCAGCAGCCGCACTCAAACAGGGGGCGCAACGCGGGGTCATACGCAGTATTTT
TRBV5-1	TRBJ1-4	few	.	CASSWGGPNEKLFF	TGCGCCAGCAGCTGGGGGGGTCCGAATGAAAAACTGTTTTTT
TRBV2	TRBJ2-3	.	TRBD2	CATETSGLTDTQYF	TGTGCCACCGAGACTAGCGGACTCACAGATACGCAGTATTTT
TRBV4-3	TRBJ2-7	.	.	CASSQAQGLGYEQYF	TGCGCCAGCAGCCAAGCCCAGGGTTTAGGCTACGAGCAGTACTTC
TRBV6-1	TRBJ1-4	few	TRBD1	CASGGEGAQNEKLFF	TGTGCCAGCGGCGGAGAGGGGGCGCAGAATGAAAAACTGTTTTTT
TRBV5-5	TRBJ1-6	.	TRBD1	CASSLGQGNSPLHF	TGTGCCAGCAGCTTGGGACAGGGTAATTCACCCCTCCACTTT
TRBV18	TRBJ1-2	.	.	CASTTGEAGYTF	TGTGCCAGCACGACAGGAGAAGCTGGCTACACCTTC
TRBV5-8	TRBJ2-2	.	.	CASSITGPPTGELFF	TGTGCCAGCAGTATTACAGGGCCCCCCACCGGGGAGCTGTTTTTT
TRBV11-1	TRBJ2-7	.	.	CASSPTGYEQYF	TGTGCCAGCAGCCCGACAGGCTACGAGCAGTACTTC
TRBV7-2	TRBJ2-2	.	TRBD1	CASSLATGMVSGELFF	TGTGCCAGCAGCTTAGCGACAGGGATGGTTAGCGGGGAGCTGTTTTTT
TRBV2	TRBJ1-2	once	TRBD1	CASSWTGVYGYTF	TGTGCCAGCAGTTGGACAGGAGTCTATGGCTACACCTTC
TRBV9	TRBJ2-1	.	TRBD2	CASNIAGGNEQFF	TGTGCCAGCAACATAGCGGGAGGTAATGAGCAGTTCTTC
TRBV19	TRBJ1-5	once	TRBD1	CASIKTGRKDQPQHF	TGTGCCAGTATTAAGACAGGGCGGAAGGATCAGCCCCAGCATTTT
TRBV11-3	TRBJ2-7	.	TRBD2	CASSWTSGETYEQYF	TGTGCCAGCAGCTGGACTAGCGGGGAAACCTACGAGCAGTACTTC
TRBV7-3	TRBJ2-3	.	TRBD1	CASSPGTGPDTQYF	TGTGCCAGCAGCCCAGGGACAGGACCAGATACGCAGTATTTT
TRBV19	TRBJ1-4	few	.	CASSTHNRPGNEKLFF	TGTGCCAGTAGTACTCATAATCGGCCGGGGAATGAAAAACTGTTTTTT
TRBV5-1	TRBJ2-2	few	.	CASSSHEKRANTGELFF	TGCGCCAGCAGCTCACATGAAAAGCGGGCAAACACCGGGGAGCTGTTTTTT
TRBV5-6	TRBJ2-5	.	TRBD1	CASSSQGTGETQYF	TGTGCCAGCAGCTCACAGGGGACCGGGGAGACCCAGTACTTC
TRBV6-1	TRBJ1-2	.	TRBD1	CASTGQVYGYTF	TGTGCCAGCACGGGACAGGTCTATGGCTACACCTTC
TRBV13	TRBJ2-5	.	TRBD2	CASSLATSGSGQETQYF	TGTGCCAGCAGCTTAGCGACTAGCGGGAGTGGGCAAGAGACCCAGTACTTC